These 26 T cell receptor beta chains came from one sample sequenced in a study of T-cell reconstitution after alpha-beta-depleted transplantation in children. Unique molecular identifiers were built into the TCRbeta library. TCRdb ran MiXCR on the PCR reads and lists one entry per CDR3 protein. The sample has 500,000 to 650,000 distinct CDR3 sequences, roughly 10% seen once. This sample comprised PBMCs, mostly from graft donor cells, obtained 180 days after TCRalphabeta/CD19-depleted stem cell transplant. These receptor sequences come from a female patient aged 2-15 years who had a stem cell transplant for aplastic anemia, so the T cells may come from the graft donor.

The chain employs TRBV5-6 and TRBJ1-1, with a tentative D call TRBD1 (6 bases). CDR1 is SGHDT and CDR2 is YYEEEE in the germline V gene. V was shortened by 4 bases and J by 1 base, with 20 bases between the two germline ends. The CDR3 has 17 amino acids. DNA for the CDR3: TGTGCCAGCAGCCTGGGGGGGGGCGCTTTGGGGAACACTGAAGCTTTCTTT. Protein product: CASSLGGGALGNTEAFF.

This clonotype has only a few counts. This chain joins TRBV7-2 and TRBJ1-1; D is ambiguous. Trimming took 5 bases from V and 4 from J, leaving 17 bases between them. This CDR3 is 15 amino acids long. From germline, CDR1 is SGHTA and CDR2 FQGNSA. The CDR3 loop reads CASSTRSAPSTEAFF. The CDR3, as DNA: TGTGCCAGCAGCACCCGGAGCGCTCCCAGCACTGAAGCTTTCTTT. Filled out from reference TRBV7-2 and TRBJ1-1, the complete variable domain reads GAGVSQSPSNKVTEKGKDVELRCDPISGHTALYWYRQSLGQGLEFLIYFQGNSAPDKSGLPSDRFSAERTGGSVSTLTIQRTQQEDSAVYLCASSTRSAPSTEAFFGQGTRLTVV.

This clonotype has at least ten counts. The chain carries TRBV6-1 and TRBJ1-5; D is unresolved. The CDR3 is 14 amino acids. Looked up from germline, CDR1 is MNHNS and CDR2 is SASEGT. V was pared by 6 bases and J by 2 bases, with 11 bases between. Here the CDR3 DNA reads TGTGCCAGCAGAGGGCAGTGGGGCAATCAGCCCCAGCATTTT. This encodes CASRGQWGNQPQHF.

This clonotype was counted only a few times. J is TRBJ1-3 and V is TRBV5-6, with D perhaps matching TRBD1 (5 bases). The ends were cut back, 3 bases at V and 8 bases at J, with 15 bases in the middle. Germline V gene lookup returns CDR1 SGHDT and CDR2 YYEEEE. This CDR3 has 14 amino acids. The DNA for the CDR3 is TGTGCCAGCAGCTCGATCCCTGCGGGGGACACCATATATTTT. The encoded protein is CASSSIPAGDTIYF.

This rearrangement joins TRBV20-1 to TRBJ2-3, with 11 bases aligning to TRBD1. The CDR3 totals 15 residues. J lost 3 bases, V lost 6 bases, and 8 bases had no gene match. Germline CDR1 and CDR2: DFQATT and SNEGSKA (reference sequence). CDR3 region: CSATGGTGGTDTQYF. Here the CDR3 DNA reads TGCAGTGCGACCGGCGGGACAGGGGGAACAGATACGCAGTATTTT.

The table lists this clonotype with a few counts. The V call is TRBV6-5, the J call TRBJ1-2; 8 bases line up with TRBD1. The V and J ends lost 5 bases and 3 bases, in that order; junction bases with no gene match: 8. This CDR3 is 15 amino acids long. Germline CDR1 and CDR2: MNHEY and SVGAGI. CDR3 sequence: CASSIQGEWDYGYTF. Written as DNA, the CDR3 is TGTGCCAGCAGTATACAGGGGGAGTGGGACTATGGCTACACCTTC.

This clonotype was counted only a few times. The chain employs TRBV12-3 or TRBV12-4 and TRBJ2-1; 11 bases line up with TRBD2. Trimming took 2 bases from V and 2 from J; bases not matched to a gene: 2. The CDR3 totals 16 residues. CDR3 DNA: TGTGCCAGCAGTTTACTTAGCGGGAGGGCCTACAATGAGCAGTTCTTC. This codes for CASSLLSGRAYNEQFF.

The CDR3 nucleotides read TGCAGCGTTGTGGGCTCATGGGGCCTCACAGATACGCAGTATTTT. This codes for CSVVGSWGLTDTQYF. This sequence joins TRBV29-1 and TRBJ2-3; D is perhaps TRBD1 (5 bases). The CDR3 is 15 amino acids. The ends were cut back, 4 bases at V and 2 bases at J, with 16 bases in the middle. Germline V lookup: CDR1 SQVTM, CDR2 ANQGSEA.

The table lists this clonotype with a few counts. The chain combines TRBV6-2 or TRBV6-3 with TRBJ2-5; 8 nucleotides line up with TRBD2. CDR1 MNHEY and CDR2 SVGEGT come from the germline V gene. Trimming at V came to 2 bases and at J to 5 bases, leaving 13 bases not matched to a gene. This CDR3 has 17 residues. CDR3 sequence: CASSYGWTGGPRETQYF. Written as DNA, the CDR3 is TGTGCCAGCAGTTACGGATGGACGGGAGGGCCTCGGGAGACCCAGTACTTC.

This clonotype turned up a few times. The chain couples TRBV18 to TRBJ1-6; TRBD1 might be the D (6 bases). The germline V and J ends were trimmed by 3 bases and 8 bases, with 11 bases remaining between them. Germline CDR1 KGHSH, CDR2 LQKENI. This CDR3 is 14 amino acids long. The CDR3 loop reads CASSPYREDSPLHF. The CDR3 region has the DNA TGTGCCAGCTCACCCTACAGGGAGGATTCACCCCTCCACTTT.

V gene TRBV7-2 combines with J gene TRBJ1-5; 9 bases line up with TRBD1. The ends lost 6 bases at V and 6 bases at J; junction bases unmatched: 6. Germline V gives CDR1 SGHTA, CDR2 FQGNSA. The CDR3 has 14 residues. The CDR3 protein is CASRLGQGLQPQHF. The CDR3 DNA follows: TGTGCCAGCAGACTGGGACAGGGCCTTCAGCCCCAGCATTTT.

The chain combines TRBV11-2 with TRBJ1-1, with a tentative D call TRBD1 (5 bases). V lost 0 bases and J lost 7, with 21 bases in between. This CDR3 has 17 amino acids. Germline V gene data show CDR1 as SGHAT and CDR2 as FQNNGV. This chain's CDR3 is CASSLEGGTPTVGEAFF. CDR3 sequence (DNA): TGTGCCAGCAGCTTAGAGGGGGGGACCCCAACAGTAGGTGAAGCTTTCTTT.

The J gene is TRBJ1-5, the V gene TRBV20-1; weak D call: TRBD1 (6 bases). The CDR3 loop spans 14 amino acids. Trimming took off 0 bases at V and 6 bases at J, with 12 bases between the two ends. Germline CDR1 DFQATT, CDR2 SNEGSKA (reference sequence). The CDR3 loop reads CSAREGLGGQPQHF. The CDR3 bases are TGCAGTGCTAGAGAGGGTCTAGGGGGTCAGCCCCAGCATTTT.

The rearrangement joins TRBV6-1 to TRBJ1-1, with a weak D call TRBD1 (6 bases). The CDR3 consists of 13 residues. The germline gives CDR1 MNHNS, CDR2 SASEGT. V was trimmed by 10 bases and J by 7 bases, leaving 19 bases between them. The CDR3 nucleotides are TGTGCCACCAGGGGTACAGGGAGGCTTGAAGCTTTCTTT. It is translated as CATRGTGRLEAFF.

The V gene is TRBV7-2, the J gene TRBJ2-2, with TRBD2 as a possible D gene (6 bases). CDR3 length equals 16 residues. In germline, CDR1 is SGHTA, CDR2 FQGNSA. V lost 2 bases and J 5 bases, leaving 15 bases between the germline ends. The DNA of the CDR3 is TGTGCCAGCAGCTTAAGGGCTACCGGAGGGACCGGGGAGCTGTTTTTT. Translating it yields CASSLRATGGTGELFF.

This clonotype has a handful of counts. The chain is built from TRBV12-3 or TRBV12-4 and TRBJ2-1; TRBD1 might be the D (5 bases). The ends were cut back, 4 bases at V and 0 bases at J, with 10 bases in the middle. The CDR3 is made up of 15 amino acids. The CDR3 DNA reads as TGTGCCAGCAGTTCGGACAAGAGCTCCTACAATGAGCAGTTCTTC. Translated, it gives CASSSDKSSYNEQFF.

The V call is TRBV5-1, the J call TRBJ1-6; perhaps TRBD1 as D (5 bases). CDR1 and CDR2 from the germline V gene are SGHRS and YFSETQ. This CDR3 comprises 13 residues. Trimming stripped 4 bases from V and 8 bases from J, with 10 bases between. CDR3 nucleotide sequence: TGCGCCAGCAGCCCGATGACAGATTCACCCCTCCACTTT. Translation gives CASSPMTDSPLHF.

This clonotype was observed a handful of times. The chain is built from TRBV5-1 and TRBJ2-7; the D gene is possibly TRBD2 (5 bases). In germline, CDR1 is SGHRS, CDR2 YFSETQ. Trimming took off 0 bases at V and 3 bases at J, with 13 bases between the two ends. The CDR3 runs 15 residues. CDR3 sequence (DNA): TGCGCCAGCAGCTTGGACCCGCGGGCAAACTACGAGCAGTACTTC. Translated: CASSLDPRANYEQYF.

This clonotype has a count of ten or more. V is TRBV11-2 and J is TRBJ2-3; no definite D call. The V end lost 3 bases, the J end lost 1 base, and 8 bases lay between the germline ends. The germline CDR1 and CDR2 sequences are SGHAT and FQNNGV. The CDR3 runs 14 residues. Written as DNA, the CDR3 is TGTGCCAGCAGCTTCGTGTGGGGCACAGATACGCAGTATTTT. Translated, it gives CASSFVWGTDTQYF.

This clonotype was picked up a small number of times. CDR3 sequence (DNA): TGTGCCCTAATGGTCCGAACCGGGGAGCTGTTTTTT. This translates into CALMVRTGELFF. The V call is TRBV19, the J call TRBJ2-2; the D is unclear. The CDR3 loop spans 12 amino acids. Trimming took off 11 bases at V and 5 bases at J, with 12 bases between the two ends. The germline CDR1 and CDR2 sequences are LNHDA and SQIVND (reference sequence). The variable domain in full, completed from reference TRBV19 and TRBJ2-2, reads DGGITQSPKYLFRKEGQNVTLSCEQNLNHDAMYWYRQDPGQGLRLIYYSQIVNDFQKGDIAEGYSVSREKKESFPLTVTSAQKNPTAFYLCALMVRTGELFFGEGSRLTVL.

The V call is TRBV5-1, the J call TRBJ2-7; 16 bases are a match to TRBD2. Germline V gives CDR1 SGHRS, CDR2 YFSETQ. The CDR3 spans 15 residues. V was pared by 3 bases and J by 5 bases, with 2 bases of the junction left unmatched. The CDR3 region has the DNA TGCGCCAGCAGCTCGGGACTAGCGGGAGGGCACGAGCAGTACTTC. This translates into CASSSGLAGGHEQYF.

The gene calls are TRBV12-3 or TRBV12-4 and TRBJ2-7, with a weak D call TRBD1 (6 bases). Trimming shortened V by 3 bases and J by 3 bases, and 15 bases separated the two germline ends. CDR3 length equals 15 residues. Here the CDR3 reads CASSFGQGIGYEQYV. The CDR3 coding sequence is TGTGCCAGCAGTTTCGGGCAGGGGATCGGCTACGAGCAGTACGTC.

This clonotype appeared a few times. The chain employs TRBV12-3 or TRBV12-4 and TRBJ1-1; D gene ambiguous. This CDR3 contains 13 residues. The germline V and J ends were trimmed by 3 bases and 5 bases, with 10 bases remaining between them. The chain's CDR3 is CASSFKRTTEAFF. The DNA of the CDR3 is TGTGCCAGCAGTTTCAAACGAACAACTGAAGCTTTCTTT.

The chain recombines TRBV7-9 with TRBJ2-3; no definite D call. The CDR3 totals 15 residues. Germline lookup yields CDR1 SEHNR and CDR2 FQNEAQ (reference sequence). Trimming stripped 5 bases from V and 3 bases from J, with 15 bases between. CDR3 sequence reads: CASSRTSRQTDTQYF. The CDR3 DNA sequence: TGTGCCAGCAGCCGTACAAGTCGGCAAACAGATACGCAGTATTTT.

The rearrangement uses TRBV24-1 and TRBJ2-1, with D possibly TRBD2 on 6 matching bases. Germline assignment: CDR1 KGHDR and CDR2 SFDVKD. The CDR3 contains 16 residues. V was shortened by 3 bases and J by 4 bases, with 15 bases between the two germline ends. The CDR3 is CATSDTGTVRYNEQFF. The CDR3 DNA is TGTGCCACCAGTGATACCGGGACTGTACGATACAATGAGCAGTTCTTC.

This clonotype was seen at least ten times. The chain carries TRBV4-3 and TRBJ1-4, with 7 bases lining up with TRBD1. V was clipped by 0 bases and J by 4 bases; unmatched bases: 5. Germline lookup yields CDR1 LGHNA and CDR2 YSLEER. This CDR3 contains 16 residues. CDR3 coding DNA: TGCGCCAGCAGCCAAGAAAGGGGGCCGGGTAATGAAAAACTGTTTTTT. Translated, it gives CASSQERGPGNEKLFF.